Listed below are T cell receptor beta chains from one sample, sequenced in a study of T cell repertoires in cytomegalovirus infection. Using its own MiXCR run on the reads, TCRdb lists one record per CDR3 protein. The data hold nearly 550,000 distinct CDR3 sequences, with about 15% observed a single time. The sample comprised CD8+ T cells from PBMCs. Source of these receptors: a human donor in good health (CMV status not recorded). Some clones in this sample may be carry-over from other donors' samples. Each CDR3 is given with its conserved first and last residue. A D gene is named only where the DNA matches it firmly. Rows may omit the clone size; those that give it use once, few, many or a size class.

TRBV7-8	TRBJ2-7	15	TRBD2	many	CASSLLAGSSYEQYF	TGTGCCAGCAGCTTATTAGCGGGGAGCTCCTACGAGCAGTACTTC
TRBV7-2	TRBJ1-1	13	.	many	CASSLVTGTEAFF	TGTGCCAGCAGCTTAGTAACCGGCACTGAAGCTTTCTTT
TRBV7-8	TRBJ1-1	12	.	many	CASSLDSSEAFF	TGTGCCAGCAGCCTAGACAGTTCTGAAGCTTTCTTT
TRBV4-1	TRBJ2-3	15	.	many	CASSQELTSTDTQYF	TGCGCCAGCAGCCAAGAACTAACTTCCACAGATACGCAGTATTTT
TRBV27	TRBJ1-6	14	TRBD1	many	CASSKTGGRAPLHF	TGTGCCAGCAGCAAGACAGGGGGCAGGGCACCCCTCCACTTT
TRBV15	TRBJ2-6	16	.	.	CATSRDGDSGANVLTF	TGTGCCACCAGCAGAGATGGCGACTCTGGGGCCAACGTCCTGACTTTC
TRBV6-1	TRBJ1-2	13	.	many	CASSSKGVDGYTF	TGTGCCAGCAGTTCAAAAGGGGTGGATGGCTACACCTTC
TRBV9	TRBJ2-7	15	TRBD2	.	CASSPRAGGFHEQYF	TGTGCCAGCAGCCCTCGGGCCGGGGGGTTCCACGAGCAGTACTTC
TRBV11-3	TRBJ2-1	14	TRBD2	.	CASSETSGNNEQFF	TGTGCCAGCAGCGAGACTAGCGGGAACAATGAGCAGTTCTTC
TRBV4-1	TRBJ2-2	15	TRBD1	.	CASSQRTGSTGELFF	TGCGCCAGCAGCCAGAGGACAGGGTCGACCGGGGAGCTGTTTTTT
TRBV6-5	TRBJ2-7	22	TRBD2	many	CASSYSNLRHGFVTSDNYEQYF	TGTGCCAGCAGTTACTCGAACCTCCGGCATGGGTTCGTGACTAGCGATAACTACGAGCAGTACTTC
TRBV5-4	TRBJ2-6	15	.	.	CASSLDLSGANVLTF	TGTGCCAGCAGCTTGGACCTCTCTGGGGCCAACGTCCTGACTTTC
TRBV12-3/TRBV12-4	TRBJ2-7	15	TRBD2	many	CASSPDPGGTYEQYF	TGTGCCAGCAGCCCCGATCCGGGGGGGACCTACGAGCAGTACTTC
TRBV27	TRBJ2-7	14	TRBD1	.	CASGPRTGEDEQYF	TGTGCCAGCGGACCTCGGACAGGTGAAGACGAGCAGTACTTC
TRBV9	TRBJ1-1	14	.	.	CASSPPREITEAFF	TGTGCCAGCAGCCCTCCTAGAGAAATCACTGAAGCTTTCTTT
TRBV11-1	TRBJ1-1	13	.	.	CASSFNRFTEAFF	TGTGCCAGCAGCTTTAACAGGTTCACTGAAGCTTTCTTT
TRBV7-2	TRBJ2-3	14	TRBD2	many	CASSFLGRGGAQYF	TGTGCCAGCAGCTTTTTAGGGCGGGGGGGCGCGCAGTATTTT
TRBV5-6	TRBJ2-1	15	TRBD1	few	CASSFKDRGGDEQFF	TGTGCCAGCAGCTTCAAGGACAGGGGTGGGGATGAGCAGTTCTTC
TRBV7-6	TRBJ2-3	12	.	many	CASSFSTSAQYF	TGTGCCAGCAGCTTTTCGACATCTGCGCAGTATTTT
TRBV7-8	TRBJ2-1	15	.	many	CASSPREHPYNEQFF	TGTGCCAGCAGCCCTCGGGAACATCCTTACAATGAGCAGTTCTTC